One sample yielded the 12 T cell receptor beta chains listed below, sequenced in a study of OX40 agonist ivuxolimab in advanced cancers. Some clones are missing from TCRdb's copy, which holds only in-frame ones; the method was immunoSEQ multiplex PCR. The sample shows about 46,000 clones, about 87% of them seen only once. The material sequenced was CD4+ or CD8+ T cells sorted from blood, taken in a trial of the OX40 agonist ivuxolimab. The receptors come from an adult with an advanced solid tumor such as melanoma, head and neck, liver or kidney cancer.

The rearrangement links TRBV6-6 to TRBJ1-5, with a tentative D call TRBD1 (6 bases). Trimming left V 4 bases short and J 9 bases short, with 19 bases between. The length of the CDR3 is 15 residues. Looked up from germline, CDR1 is MNHNY and CDR2 is SVGAGI (reference sequence). The CDR3 here is CASSSRGGAGGPQHF. The CDR3 DNA reads TGTGCCAGCAGTTCCAGGGGCGGGGCCGGGGGGCCCCAGCATTTT.

The chain employs TRBV27 and TRBJ1-1; D gene ambiguous. Germline CDR1 and CDR2: MNHEY and SMNVEV (reference sequence). V lost 5 bases to trimming and J lost 3 bases, with 16 bases between them. CDR3 size: 15 residues. This CDR3 reads CASSEIKVRYTEAFF. CDR3 bases: TGTGCCAGCAGTGAAATAAAGGTTAGATACACTGAAGCTTTCTTT.

This rearrangement joins TRBV11-2 to TRBJ1-2, with 10 nucleotides matching TRBD1. V shed 3 bases, J shed 9 bases, and the junction held 4 bases outside the gene matches. CDR1 and CDR2 (germline): SGHAT, FQNNGV. The CDR3 has 13 amino acids. In DNA form, the CDR3 reads TGTGCCAGCAGCTTGGGGACAGGGGAGTGCTACACCTTC. Amino acid sequence: CASSLGTGECYTF.

The CDR3 DNA follows: TGTGCCAGCGGAAATTCCGGGACAGCATATGGCTACACCTTC. Residues: CASGNSGTAYGYTF. The chain uses TRBV27 and TRBJ1-2; 7 nucleotides align to TRBD1. V dropped 8 bases and J dropped 5; count of bases not matched to a gene: 11. Per germline, CDR1 MNHEY and CDR2 SMNVEV (reference sequence). This CDR3 has 14 residues.

The chain carries TRBV6-5 and TRBJ2-6; D not resolved. Trimming removed 5 bases from V and 0 bases from J, with 5 bases in between. Per germline, CDR1 MNHEY and CDR2 SVGAGI. The CDR3 is 14 amino acids. The CDR3 loop reads CASSQSSGANVLTF. In nucleotides, the CDR3 is TGTGCCAGCAGTCAGAGCTCTGGGGCCAACGTCCTGACTTTC.

V and J are TRBV9 and TRBJ2-7; TRBD1 or TRBD2 may be the D gene (5 bases each). The CDR3 length is 13 residues. Germline loops: CDR1 SGDLS, CDR2 YYNGEE. V was trimmed by 2 bases and J by 3 bases, leaving 9 bases between them. CDR3 loop: CASSVSGGYEQYF. In nucleotides, the CDR3 is TGTGCCAGCAGCGTCTCTGGGGGCTACGAGCAGTACTTC.

The genes are TRBV6-6 and TRBJ1-4, with TRBD1 matching 9 bases. Per the germline V gene, CDR1 is MNHNY and CDR2 is SVGAGI (reference sequence). CDR3 size: 15 residues. With 6 bases clipped from V and 8 bases from J, the junction kept 10 bases outside the gene matches. CDR3 loop: CASSQLTGGNEKLFF. Here the CDR3 DNA reads TGTGCCAGCAGCCAACTGACAGGGGGTAACGAAAAACTGTTTTTT.

The chain uses TRBV29-1 and TRBJ1-2, with a tentative D call TRBD1 (5 bases). Trimming took 7 bases from V and 2 from J, leaving 14 bases between them. The CDR3 consists of 13 residues. CDR1 and CDR2 from the germline V gene are SQVTM and ANQGSEA. The DNA for the CDR3 is TGCAGCGGAAATACCAGGGAGAACTATGGCTACACCTTC. It encodes CSGNTRENYGYTF.

The rearrangement joins TRBV4-3 to TRBJ2-1, with 10 positions matching TRBD2. The germline gives CDR1 LGHNA, CDR2 YSLEER. V shed 0 bases, J shed 2 bases, and the junction held 1 base outside the gene matches. CDR3 length equals 16 residues. In DNA, the CDR3 is TGCGCCAGCAGCCAAGATCTAGCGGGGGCCTACAATGAGCAGTTCTTC. It specifies CASSQDLAGAYNEQFF.

CDR3 protein: CASSLRELAGPQHF. The CDR3 DNA reads as TGTGCCAGCAGCCTCCGGGAATTAGCGGGGCCCCAGCATTTT. V and J are TRBV9 and TRBJ1-5; no clear D. The CDR3 spans 14 residues. Germline CDR1 and CDR2: SGDLS and YYNGEE. Trimming stripped 4 bases from V and 9 bases from J, with 17 bases between.

The genes are TRBV9 and TRBJ2-3; D ambiguous. Trimming left V 4 bases short and J 4 bases short, with 19 bases between. This CDR3 is 16 amino acids long. The germline CDR1 and CDR2 sequences are SGDLS and YYNGEE. CDR3 loop: CASSPFLTAVPDTQYF. For the CDR3, the DNA is TGTGCCAGCAGCCCTTTCTTGACCGCCGTCCCAGATACGCAGTATTTT.

This chain uses TRBV20-1 with TRBJ2-5; D is unresolved. The CDR3 loop spans 11 amino acids. V was cut by 2 bases and J by 3 bases, with 4 bases left in between. Germline V gene lookup returns CDR1 DFQATT and CDR2 SNEGSKA (reference sequence). The CDR3 loop reads CSARREETQYF. DNA of the CDR3: TGCAGTGCTAGAAGAGAAGAGACCCAGTACTTC.